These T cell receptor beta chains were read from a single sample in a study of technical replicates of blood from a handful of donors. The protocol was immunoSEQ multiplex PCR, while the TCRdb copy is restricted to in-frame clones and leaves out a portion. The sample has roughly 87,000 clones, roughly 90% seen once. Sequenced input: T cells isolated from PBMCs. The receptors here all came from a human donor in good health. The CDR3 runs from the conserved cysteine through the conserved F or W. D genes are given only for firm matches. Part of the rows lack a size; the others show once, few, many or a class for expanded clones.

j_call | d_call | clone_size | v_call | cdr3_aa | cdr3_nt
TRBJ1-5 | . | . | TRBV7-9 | CASTEGGSNQPQHF | TGTGCCAGCACCGAGGGGGGGAGCAATCAGCCCCAGCATTTT
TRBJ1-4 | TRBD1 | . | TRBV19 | CASSSTGTGDEKLFF | TGTGCCAGTAGTTCCACCGGGACAGGTGATGAAAAACTGTTTTTT
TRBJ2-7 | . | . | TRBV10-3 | CAISAGQPKSEQYF | TGTGCCATCAGCGCGGGACAGCCTAAGTCCGAGCAGTACTTC
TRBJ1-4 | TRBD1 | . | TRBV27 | CASSLYMGQELFF | TGTGCCAGCAGTTTATATATGGGACAGGAACTGTTTTTT
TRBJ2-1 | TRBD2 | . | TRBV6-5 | CASSFSSGGYNEQFF | TGTGCCAGCAGTTTCTCTAGCGGGGGATACAATGAGCAGTTCTTC
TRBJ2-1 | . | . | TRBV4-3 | CASSQEAGEQFF | TGCGCCAGCAGCCAAGAGGCTGGTGAGCAGTTCTTC
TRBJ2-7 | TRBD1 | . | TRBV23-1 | CASSQRGQDAEQYF | TGCGCCAGCAGCCAGAGGGGACAGGACGCCGAGCAGTACTTC
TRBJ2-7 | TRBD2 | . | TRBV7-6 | CASSSNPPGRFFYEQYF | TGTGCCAGCAGCTCCAACCCCCCCGGGAGGTTTTTCTACGAGCAGTACTTC
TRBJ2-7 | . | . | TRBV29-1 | CSVEDGGQSYEQYF | TGCAGCGTTGAAGATGGCGGACAGAGCTACGAGCAGTACTTC
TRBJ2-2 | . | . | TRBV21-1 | CASSIFRTSIPGELFF | TGTGCCAGCAGCATCTTCAGGACTAGTATTCCCGGGGAGCTGTTTTTT
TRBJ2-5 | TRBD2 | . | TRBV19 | CASSIIAGVETQYF | TGTGCCAGTAGTATAATAGCGGGAGTGGAGACCCAGTACTTC
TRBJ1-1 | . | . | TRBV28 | CASSFVEFMNTEAFF | TGTGCCAGCAGTTTTGTCGAGTTTATGAACACTGAAGCTTTCTTT
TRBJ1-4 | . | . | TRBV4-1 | CASSQDSFPSFNEKLFF | TGCGCCAGCAGCCAAGATAGCTTTCCTTCCTTCAATGAAAAACTGTTTTTT
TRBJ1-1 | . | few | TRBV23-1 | CASTTSRREAFF | TGCGCCAGCACTACAAGCAGGAGGGAAGCTTTCTTT
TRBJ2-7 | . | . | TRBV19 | CASSISPYEQYF | TGTGCCAGTAGTATTTCTCCGTACGAGCAGTACTTC
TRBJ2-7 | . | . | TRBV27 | CASRGSPTYEQYF | TGTGCCAGCCGAGGGTCCCCTACCTACGAGCAGTACTTC
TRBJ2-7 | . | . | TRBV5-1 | CASSPLHSNVEQYF | TGCGCCAGCAGCCCCCTGCACAGTAACGTAGAGCAGTACTTC
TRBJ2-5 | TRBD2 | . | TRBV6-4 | CASSLTSGSGETQYF | TGTGCCAGCAGTCTAACTAGCGGGAGTGGGGAGACCCAGTACTTC
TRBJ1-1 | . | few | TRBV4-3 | CASSQEMGLEAFF | TGCGCCAGCAGCCAAGAGATGGGACTAGAAGCTTTCTTT
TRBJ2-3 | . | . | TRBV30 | CAWSEGEGLYRDTQYF | TGTGCCTGGAGTGAGGGGGAGGGCCTTTACAGAGATACGCAGTATTTT
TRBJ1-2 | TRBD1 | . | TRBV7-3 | CASSLSGTDNYGYTF | TGTGCCAGCAGCTTATCTGGGACAGATAACTATGGCTACACCTTC
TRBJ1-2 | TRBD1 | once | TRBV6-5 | CASSEGTAIYGYTF | TGTGCCAGCAGTGAGGGGACAGCAATCTATGGCTACACCTTC
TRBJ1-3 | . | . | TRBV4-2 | CASSQDPSSGNTIYF | TGTGCCAGCAGCCAAGATCCCAGTTCTGGAAACACCATATATTTT
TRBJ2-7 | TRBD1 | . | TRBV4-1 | CASSQPGQGVYEQYF | TGCGCCAGCAGCCAACCGGGACAGGGGGTCTACGAGCAGTACTTC
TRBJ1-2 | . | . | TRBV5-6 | CASSLGPLTGIYGYTF | TGTGCCAGCAGCTTGGGGCCCCTGACAGGCATTTATGGCTACACCTTC
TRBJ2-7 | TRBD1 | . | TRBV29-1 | CSVALSTGGLYEQYF | TGCAGCGTTGCCTTATCGACAGGGGGACTATACGAGCAGTACTTC
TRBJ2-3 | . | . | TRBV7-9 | CASSPYSDTQYF | TGTGCCAGCAGCCCATACTCAGATACGCAGTATTTT
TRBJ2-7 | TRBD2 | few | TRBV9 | CASSVGGLAVAYEQYF | TGTGCCAGCAGCGTAGGGGGACTAGCGGTAGCCTACGAGCAGTACTTC
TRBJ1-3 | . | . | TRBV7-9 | CASSLVSAGNTIYF | TGTGCCAGCAGCTTAGTTTCAGCTGGAAACACCATATATTTT
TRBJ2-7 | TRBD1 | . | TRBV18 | CASSRNSGGGSQYEQYF | TGTGCCAGCTCACGAAACTCAGGGGGCGGAAGCCAATACGAGCAGTACTTC
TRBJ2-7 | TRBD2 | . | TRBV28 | CASSFGLAGVYEQYF | TGTGCCAGCAGTTTTGGGCTAGCGGGGGTCTACGAGCAGTACTTC
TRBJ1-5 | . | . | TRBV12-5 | CASGFGVAGQPQHF | TGTGCTAGTGGTTTCGGTGTTGCGGGACAGCCCCAGCATTTT
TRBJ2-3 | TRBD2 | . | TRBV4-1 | CASSQSGRPSTDTQYF | TGCGCCAGCAGCCAGAGCGGGAGGCCTAGCACAGATACGCAGTATTTT
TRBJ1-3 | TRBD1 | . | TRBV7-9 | CASSFPRDRGPFSGNTIYF | TGTGCCAGCAGCTTCCCACGGGACAGGGGCCCCTTCTCTGGAAACACCATATATTTT
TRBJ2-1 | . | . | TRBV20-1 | CSAELAEQFF | TGCAGTGCTGAACTTGCGGAGCAGTTCTTC
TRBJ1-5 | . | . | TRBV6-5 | CASSSGLPGNQPQHF | TGTGCCAGCAGCTCAGGCCTCCCGGGCAATCAGCCCCAGCATTTT
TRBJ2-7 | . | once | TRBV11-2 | CASSIDTQYEQYF | TGTGCCAGCAGCATAGATACGCAGTACGAGCAGTACTTC
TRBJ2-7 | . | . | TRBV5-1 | CASSLRGSVRRDGYEQYF | TGCGCCAGCAGCTTGCGGGGAAGCGTGAGGCGTGATGGATACGAGCAGTACTTC
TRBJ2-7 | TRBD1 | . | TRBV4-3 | CASSHFGQGAKKSEQYF | TGCGCCAGCAGCCATTTTGGACAGGGGGCGAAAAAAAGCGAGCAGTACTTC
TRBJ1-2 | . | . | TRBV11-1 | CASSVTGNYGYTF | TGTGCCAGCAGCGTGACAGGCAACTATGGCTACACCTTC
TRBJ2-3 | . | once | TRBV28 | CASSPPGSTDTQYF | TGTGCCAGCAGCCCCCCAGGGAGCACAGATACGCAGTATTTT
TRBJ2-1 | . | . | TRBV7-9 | CASSGDFYNEQFF | TGTGCCAGCAGCGGGGACTTCTACAATGAGCAGTTCTTC
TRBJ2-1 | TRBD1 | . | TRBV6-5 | CASSYSRQGAHEQFF | TGTGCCAGCAGTTACTCGAGACAGGGGGCTCATGAGCAGTTCTTC
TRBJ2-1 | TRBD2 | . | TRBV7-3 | CASSNGRTSSYNEQFF | TGTGCCAGCAGCAATGGACGGACTAGCTCCTACAATGAGCAGTTCTTC
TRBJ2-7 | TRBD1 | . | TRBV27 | CASSPGQGRSYEQYF | TGTGCCAGCAGTCCCGGACAGGGCCGGAGCTACGAGCAGTACTTC
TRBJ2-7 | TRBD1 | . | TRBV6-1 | CASSSTGGIYEQYF | TGTGCCAGCAGTTCGACAGGGGGCATTTACGAGCAGTACTTC
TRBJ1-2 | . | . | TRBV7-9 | CASSSGIYGYTF | TGTGCCAGCAGCTCCGGGATCTATGGCTACACCTTC
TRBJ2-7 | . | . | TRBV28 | CASSSGHTYEQYF | TGTGCCAGCAGTTCAGGACATACCTACGAGCAGTACTTC
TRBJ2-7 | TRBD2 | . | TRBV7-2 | CASSLLAGDYEQYF | TGTGCCAGCAGCTTACTAGCGGGAGACTACGAGCAGTACTTC
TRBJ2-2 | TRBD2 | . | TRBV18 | CASSPASGANTGELFF | TGTGCCAGCTCACCCGCTAGCGGCGCGAACACCGGGGAGCTGTTTTTT
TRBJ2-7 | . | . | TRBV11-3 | CASSSRAFNEQYF | TGTGCCAGCAGTTCCAGGGCATTCAACGAGCAGTACTTC
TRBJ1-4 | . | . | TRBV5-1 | CASSSQGGGEKLFF | TGCGCCAGCAGCTCCCAGGGCGGTGGCGAAAAACTGTTTTTT
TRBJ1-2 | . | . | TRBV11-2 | CASSLGTDYGYTF | TGTGCCAGCAGCTTAGGGACAGACTATGGCTACACCTTC
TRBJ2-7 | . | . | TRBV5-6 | CASSFLRYEQYF | TGTGCCAGCAGCTTCCTCCGCTACGAGCAGTACTTC
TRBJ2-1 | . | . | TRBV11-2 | CASSFLGEVYNEQFF | TGTGCCAGCAGCTTCCTAGGAGAAGTATACAATGAGCAGTTCTTC